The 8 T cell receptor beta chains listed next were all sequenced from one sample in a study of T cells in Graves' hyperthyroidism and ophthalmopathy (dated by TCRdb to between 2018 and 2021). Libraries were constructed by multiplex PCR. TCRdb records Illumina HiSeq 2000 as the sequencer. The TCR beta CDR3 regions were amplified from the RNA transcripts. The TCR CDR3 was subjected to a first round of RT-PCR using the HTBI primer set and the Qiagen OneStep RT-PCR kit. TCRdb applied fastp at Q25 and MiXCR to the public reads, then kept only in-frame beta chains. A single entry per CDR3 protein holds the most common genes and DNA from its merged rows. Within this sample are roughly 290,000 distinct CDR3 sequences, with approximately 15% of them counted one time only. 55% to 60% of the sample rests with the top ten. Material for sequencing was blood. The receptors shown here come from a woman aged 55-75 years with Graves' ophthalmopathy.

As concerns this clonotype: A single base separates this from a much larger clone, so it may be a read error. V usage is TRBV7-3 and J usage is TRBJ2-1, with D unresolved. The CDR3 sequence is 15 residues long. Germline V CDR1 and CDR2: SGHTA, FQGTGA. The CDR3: CASSPKLRTYNEQLF. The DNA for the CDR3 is TGTGCCAGCAGCCCGAAGCTTCGAACTTACAATGAGCAGCTCTTC.

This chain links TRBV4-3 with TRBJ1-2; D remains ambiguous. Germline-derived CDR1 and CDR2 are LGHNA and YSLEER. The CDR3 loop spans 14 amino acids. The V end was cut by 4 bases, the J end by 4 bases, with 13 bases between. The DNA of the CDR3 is TGCGCCAGCAGCCCCCGTCAGACACGCTATGGCTACACCTTC. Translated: CASSPRQTRYGYTF.

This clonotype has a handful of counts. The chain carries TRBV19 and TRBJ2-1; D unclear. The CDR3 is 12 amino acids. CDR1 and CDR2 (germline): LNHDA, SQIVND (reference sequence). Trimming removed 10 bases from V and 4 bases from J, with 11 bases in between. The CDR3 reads CATTDGYNEQFF. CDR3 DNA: TGTGCCACCACCGACGGGTACAATGAGCAGTTCTTC. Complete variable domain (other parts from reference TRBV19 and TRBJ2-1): DGGITQSPKYLFRKEGQNVTLSCEQNLNHDAMYWYRQDPGQGLRLIYYSQIVNDFQKGDIAEGYSVSREKKESFPLTVTSAQKNPTAFYLCATTDGYNEQFFGPGTRLTVL.

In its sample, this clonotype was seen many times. CDR3 coding DNA: TGTGCCAGCAGGGGGTCGGAGGTCGGGGAGCAGTTCTTC. Encoded protein: CASRGSEVGEQFF. The rearrangement uses TRBV2 and TRBJ2-1; tentative D call: TRBD2 (5 bases). The V gene's germline CDR1 is SNHLY and CDR2 FYNNEI. V was pared by 6 bases and J by 10 bases, with 16 bases between. This CDR3 is 13 amino acids long.

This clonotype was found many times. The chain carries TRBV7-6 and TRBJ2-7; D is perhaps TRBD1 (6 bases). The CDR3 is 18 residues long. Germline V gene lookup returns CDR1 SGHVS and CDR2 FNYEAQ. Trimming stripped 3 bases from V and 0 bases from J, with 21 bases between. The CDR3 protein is CASSFGAIGQSASYEQYF. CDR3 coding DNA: TGTGCCAGCAGCTTTGGGGCCATCGGACAGTCCGCCTCCTACGAGCAGTACTTC. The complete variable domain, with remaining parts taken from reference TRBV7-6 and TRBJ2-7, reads GAGVSQSPRYKVTKRGQDVALRCDPISGHVSLYWYRQALGQGPEFLTYFNYEAQQDKSGLPNDRFSAERPEGSISTLTIQRTEQRDSAMYRCASSFGAIGQSASYEQYFGPGTRLTVT.

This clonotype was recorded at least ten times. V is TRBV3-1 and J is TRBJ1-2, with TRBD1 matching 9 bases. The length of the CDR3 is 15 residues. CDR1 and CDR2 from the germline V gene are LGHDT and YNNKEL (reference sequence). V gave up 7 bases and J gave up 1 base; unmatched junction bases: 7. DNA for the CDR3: TGTGCCAGCACCCACCGGGACAGGGATAACTATGGCTACACCTTC. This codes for CASTHRDRDNYGYTF.

The chain's CDR3 is CASSTGLAGGYEQYF. Written as DNA, the CDR3 is TGTGCCAGCAGCACAGGACTAGCGGGGGGGTACGAGCAGTACTTC. The chain recombines TRBV7-6 with TRBJ2-7, with 15 bases matching TRBD2. This CDR3 is built from 15 residues. The V segment lost 5 bases and the J segment 4 bases; nucleotides outside the gene matches: 3. CDR1 SGHVS and CDR2 FNYEAQ come from the germline V gene.

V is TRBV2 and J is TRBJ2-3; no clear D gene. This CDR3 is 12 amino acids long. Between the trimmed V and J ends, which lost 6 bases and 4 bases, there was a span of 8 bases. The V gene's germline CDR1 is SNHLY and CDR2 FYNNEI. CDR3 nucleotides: TGTGCCAGCAGGTTCACAGCAGATACGCAGTATTTT. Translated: CASRFTADTQYF.